This T cell receptor (beta chain) was recorded in a study of blood T cell repertoires in COVID-19. The data were produced by immunoSEQ multiplex PCR, yet TCRdb's version contains in-frame clones alone and is incomplete. Of 150,000 to 160,000 clones listed, 84% are singletons. Germline values: CDR1 SNHLY, CDR2 FYNNEI. This CDR3 comprises 13 residues. The V and J ends lost 2 bases and 7 bases respectively, with 9 bases between them. The receptor was derived from a woman in her forties or fifties with acute or convalescent COVID-19. V gene TRBV2 combines with J gene TRBJ1-5, with D tentatively TRBD1 (5 bases). Sequencing used peripheral blood. The CDR3 DNA follows: TGTGCCAGCAGTGAACAGGGCGGCCAGCCCCAGCATTTT. This codes for CASSEQGGQPQHF.